This TCR beta chain comes out of a study of cytomegalovirus exposure and HLA in healthy donors. Study-level information: Inside one of the first data releases sat about 85 million unique TCRs taken from HLA-typed donors. Findings and limits, study-wide: Earlier analysis found most TCR beta V segments productive about 90% or about 30% of the time.

The PCR used 60 Vbeta and 13 Jbeta primers. The table came from immunoSEQ multiplex PCR; TCRdb's copy has only in-frame clones and leaves some out. Among fewer than 250,000 clones listed, roughly 77% were seen once. Unrecorded immune exposures were likely, despite nominal health at sampling. Remarks on this clone: Its antigen remains unidentified.

The CDR3 length is 13 residues. The ends were cut back, 7 bases at V and 3 bases at J, with 14 bases in the middle. Per the germline V gene, CDR1 is SGHKS and CDR2 is YYEKEE (reference sequence). Material: PBMCs. The sequence was collected from a woman aged 25-40 years in good health and CMV-seropositive. The rearrangement uses TRBV5-5 and TRBJ2-7, with a weak D call TRBD1 (5 bases). This CDR3 is CASFRAGNYEQYF. Here the CDR3 DNA reads TGTGCCAGCTTTCGTGCAGGGAACTACGAGCAGTACTTC.